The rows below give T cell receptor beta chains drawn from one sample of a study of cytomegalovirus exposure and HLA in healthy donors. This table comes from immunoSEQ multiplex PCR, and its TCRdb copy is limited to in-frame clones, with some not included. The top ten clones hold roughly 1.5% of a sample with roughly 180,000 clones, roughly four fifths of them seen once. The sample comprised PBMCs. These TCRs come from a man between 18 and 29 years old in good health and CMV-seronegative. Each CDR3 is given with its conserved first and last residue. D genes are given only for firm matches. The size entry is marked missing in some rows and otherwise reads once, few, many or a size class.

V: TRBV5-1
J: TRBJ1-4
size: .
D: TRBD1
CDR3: CASSLGGTGKVEKLFF
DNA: TGCGCCAGCAGCTTGGGTGGGACAGGGAAGGTTGAAAAACTGTTTTTT

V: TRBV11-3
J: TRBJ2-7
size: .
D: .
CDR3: CASSPRTGYEQYF
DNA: TGTGCCAGCAGCCCCCGGACTGGATACGAGCAGTACTTC

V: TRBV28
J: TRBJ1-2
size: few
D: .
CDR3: CASSRPEALRGYTF
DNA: TGTGCCAGCAGCCGGCCGGAGGCCTTGAGGGGCTACACCTTC

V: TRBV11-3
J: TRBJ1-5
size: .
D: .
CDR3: CFPGGISQPQHF
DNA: TGTTTTCCCGGGGGGATTTCTCAGCCCCAGCATTTT

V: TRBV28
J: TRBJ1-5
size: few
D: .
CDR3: CAIISGGQPQHF
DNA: TGTGCCATTATCTCGGGAGGTCAGCCCCAGCATTTT

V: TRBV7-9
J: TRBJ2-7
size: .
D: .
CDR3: CASSLSESSYEQYF
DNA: TGTGCCAGCAGCTTGAGCGAGAGCTCCTACGAGCAGTACTTC

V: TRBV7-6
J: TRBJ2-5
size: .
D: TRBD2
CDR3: CASSLGSSGRGETQYF
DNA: TGTGCCAGCAGCTTAGGGTCTAGCGGGAGAGGAGAGACCCAGTACTTC

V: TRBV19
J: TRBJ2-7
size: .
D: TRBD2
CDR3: CASRARTSGEYEQYF
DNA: TGTGCCAGTAGGGCTAGGACTAGCGGGGAGTACGAGCAGTACTTC

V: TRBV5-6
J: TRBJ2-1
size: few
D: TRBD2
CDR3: CASSLASGNSYNEQFF
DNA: TGTGCCAGCAGCTTGGCTAGCGGTAACTCCTACAATGAGCAGTTCTTC

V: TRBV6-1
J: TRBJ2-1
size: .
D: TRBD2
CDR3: CASKAGTSPLNEQFF
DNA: TGTGCCAGCAAGGCCGGGACTAGCCCACTCAATGAGCAGTTCTTC

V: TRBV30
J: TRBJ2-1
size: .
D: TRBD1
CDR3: CAWTTWDRGTDEQFF
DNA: TGTGCCTGGACCACATGGGACAGGGGAACCGATGAGCAGTTCTTC

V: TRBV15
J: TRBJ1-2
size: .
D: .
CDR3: CATSRREWTDYYGYTF
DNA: TGTGCCACCAGCAGAAGAGAGTGGACAGATTACTATGGCTACACCTTC

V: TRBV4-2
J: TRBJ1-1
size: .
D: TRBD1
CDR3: CASSQNNRDRGILNTEAFF
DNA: TGTGCCAGCAGCCAAAATAACCGGGACAGGGGGATCCTGAACACTGAAGCTTTCTTT

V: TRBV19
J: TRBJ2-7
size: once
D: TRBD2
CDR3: CASRTTSGGAYEQYF
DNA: TGTGCCAGTAGGACGACTAGCGGGGGGGCCTACGAGCAGTACTTC

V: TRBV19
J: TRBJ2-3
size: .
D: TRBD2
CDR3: CASSAGGRADTQYF
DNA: TGTGCCAGTAGTGCGGGGGGCCGGGCAGATACGCAGTATTTT

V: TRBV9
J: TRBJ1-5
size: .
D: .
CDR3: CASSVDGELDQPQHF
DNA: TGTGCCAGCAGCGTAGACGGGGAGTTGGATCAGCCCCAGCATTTT

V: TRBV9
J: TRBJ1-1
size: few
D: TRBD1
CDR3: CASSVTGDAEAFF
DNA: TGTGCCAGCAGCGTCACAGGGGACGCTGAAGCTTTCTTT

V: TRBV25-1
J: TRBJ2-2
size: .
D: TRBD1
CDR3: CASSESAGGKSGELFF
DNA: TGTGCCAGCAGTGAATCCGCAGGGGGCAAATCCGGGGAGCTGTTTTTT

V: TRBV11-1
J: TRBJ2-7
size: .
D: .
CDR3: CASRGLSYEQYF
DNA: TGTGCCAGCAGAGGACTGAGCTACGAGCAGTACTTC

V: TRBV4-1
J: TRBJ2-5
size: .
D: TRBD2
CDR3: CASSQPDSGGIVETQYF
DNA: TGCGCCAGCAGCCAACCTGATAGCGGGGGGATAGTGGAGACCCAGTACTTC

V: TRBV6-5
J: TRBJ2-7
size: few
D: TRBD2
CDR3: CASSSPRTSGSGEQYF
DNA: TGTGCCAGCAGTTCCCCAAGGACTAGCGGGAGCGGAGAGCAGTACTTC

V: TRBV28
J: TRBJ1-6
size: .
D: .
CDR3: CATTLLGSPLHF
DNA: TGTGCCACCACTCTTCTAGGTTCACCCCTCCACTTT

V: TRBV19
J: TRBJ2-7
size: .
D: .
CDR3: CASSRTTTYEQYF
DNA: TGTGCCAGTAGTAGGACAACTACCTACGAGCAGTACTTC

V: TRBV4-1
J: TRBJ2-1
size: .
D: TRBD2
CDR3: CASSQRSGAEYNEQFF
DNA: TGCGCCAGCAGCCAAAGGAGCGGGGCCGAATACAATGAGCAGTTCTTC

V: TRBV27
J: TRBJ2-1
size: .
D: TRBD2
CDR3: CASSTPTRLAPMYNEQFF
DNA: TGTGCCAGCAGTACCCCCACCCGACTAGCGCCCATGTACAATGAGCAGTTCTTC

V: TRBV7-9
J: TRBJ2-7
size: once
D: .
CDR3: CASSFSGTRSYEQYF
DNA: TGTGCCAGCAGCTTTTCCGGGACACGATCCTACGAGCAGTACTTC

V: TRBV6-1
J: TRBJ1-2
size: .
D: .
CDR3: CASSDGGGGYGYTF
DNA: TGTGCCAGCAGTGATGGGGGCGGCGGCTATGGCTACACCTTC

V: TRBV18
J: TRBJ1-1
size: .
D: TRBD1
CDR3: CASSPSGQGAIGAFF
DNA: TGTGCCAGCTCACCAAGCGGACAGGGGGCGATCGGAGCTTTCTTT

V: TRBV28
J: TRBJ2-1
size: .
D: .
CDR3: CASSAFGRRRAYNEQFF
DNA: TGTGCCAGCAGTGCCTTCGGTCGGCGGAGGGCCTACAATGAGCAGTTCTTC

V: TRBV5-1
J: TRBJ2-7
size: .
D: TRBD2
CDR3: CASRLAGDSYEQYF
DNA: TGCGCCAGCCGACTAGCGGGGGACTCCTACGAGCAGTACTTC

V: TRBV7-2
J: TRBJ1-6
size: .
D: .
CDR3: CASSPSLPGTPGPLHF
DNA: TGTGCCAGCAGCCCTTCTCTCCCGGGAACCCCCGGCCCCCTCCACTTT

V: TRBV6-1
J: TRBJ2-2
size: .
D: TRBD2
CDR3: CASTDGTRHTGELFF
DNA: TGTGCCAGCACCGATGGGACTAGACATACCGGGGAGCTGTTTTTT

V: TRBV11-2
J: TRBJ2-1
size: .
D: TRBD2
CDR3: CASSLPSGTSWNEQFF
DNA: TGTGCCAGCAGCTTACCTTCCGGGACTAGCTGGAATGAGCAGTTCTTC

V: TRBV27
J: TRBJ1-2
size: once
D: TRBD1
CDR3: CASSISTGDYGYTF
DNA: TGTGCCAGCAGTATATCAACAGGGGACTATGGCTACACCTTC

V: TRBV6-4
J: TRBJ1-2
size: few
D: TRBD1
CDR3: CASSDGTANYGYTF
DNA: TGTGCCAGCAGTGATGGGACAGCTAACTATGGCTACACCTTC

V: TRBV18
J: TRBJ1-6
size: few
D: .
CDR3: CASSPSGATTPGNSPLHF
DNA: TGTGCCAGCTCACCATCAGGGGCTACTACTCCAGGCAATTCACCCCTCCACTTT

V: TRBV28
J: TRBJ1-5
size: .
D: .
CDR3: CASTKGRQPQHF
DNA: TGTGCCAGCACAAAGGGGAGGCAGCCCCAGCATTTT

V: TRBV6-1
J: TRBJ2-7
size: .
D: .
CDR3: CASRPAVVYEQYF
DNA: TGTGCCAGCAGGCCCGCGGTGGTCTACGAGCAGTACTTC

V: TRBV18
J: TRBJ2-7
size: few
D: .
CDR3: CASSPTRPSSYEQYF
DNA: TGTGCCAGCTCACCAACGCGTCCGAGCTCCTACGAGCAGTACTTC

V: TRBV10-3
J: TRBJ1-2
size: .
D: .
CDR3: CAISGGGYGYTF
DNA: TGTGCCATCAGTGGTGGGGGGTATGGCTACACCTTC

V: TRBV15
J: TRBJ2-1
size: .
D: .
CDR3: CATSRDGQYNEQFF
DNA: TGTGCCACCAGCAGAGATGGACAGTACAATGAGCAGTTCTTC

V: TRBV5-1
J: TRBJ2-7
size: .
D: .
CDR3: CASSLESRGKSAVQYF
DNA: TGCGCCAGCAGCTTGGAGTCGCGGGGTAAATCAGCAGTGCAGTACTTC

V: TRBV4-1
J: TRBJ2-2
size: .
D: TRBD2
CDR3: CASSQEEGLAGRRGELFF
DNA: TGCGCCAGCAGCCAAGAAGAGGGACTAGCGGGAAGGCGCGGGGAGCTGTTTTTT

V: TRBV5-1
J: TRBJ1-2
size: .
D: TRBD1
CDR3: CASSLTTGRGQGNYGYTF
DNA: TGCGCCAGCAGCTTAACTACGGGCAGGGGACAGGGTAACTATGGCTACACCTTC

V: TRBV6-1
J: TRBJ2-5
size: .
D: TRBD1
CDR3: CASSERQGIRETQYF
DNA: TGTGCCAGCAGTGAGAGACAGGGGATCCGAGAGACCCAGTACTTC

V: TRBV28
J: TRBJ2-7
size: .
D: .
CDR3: CASSLTGVYEQYF
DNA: TGTGCCAGCAGTTTAACGGGAGTTTACGAGCAGTACTTC

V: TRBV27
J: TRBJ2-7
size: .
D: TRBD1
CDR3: CASSLLGQGAGEQYF
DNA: TGTGCCAGCAGTTTGCTGGGACAGGGGGCAGGGGAGCAGTACTTC

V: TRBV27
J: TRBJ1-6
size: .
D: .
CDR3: CASSLWQRLAYNSPLHF
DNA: TGTGCCAGCAGTTTATGGCAGAGACTAGCCTATAATTCACCCCTCCACTTT